A selection of T cell receptor beta chains follows, all from one sample in a study of blood T cell repertoires in COVID-19. TCRdb's copy holds only in-frame clones and misses some; the assay was immunoSEQ multiplex PCR. The sample holds hundreds of thousands of clones, about 90% seen once. The sequenced material came from PBMCs or T cells enriched from blood (not recorded which). These receptors were obtained from a woman between 50 and 59 years old in a cohort exposed to, infected with or recovered from COVID-19 (not recorded which). Both conserved end residues are part of each CDR3. The D gene is left open where the match is weak. Clone size is not always given. Where it is, it says once, few, many or a class for expanded clones.

V,size,J,D,CDR3,DNA
TRBV7-9,.,TRBJ1-1,.,CASSWGGTVNTEAFF,TGTGCCAGCAGCTGGGGGGGGACGGTTAACACTGAAGCTTTCTTT
TRBV19,.,TRBJ1-2,.,CASATGRYGYTF,TGTGCCAGCGCGACAGGTCGCTATGGCTACACCTTC
TRBV27,.,TRBJ1-6,.,CASSSYGPGGDSYNSPLHF,TGTGCCAGCAGCTCCTACGGGCCAGGCGGGGACTCCTATAATTCACCCCTCCACTTT
TRBV5-1,.,TRBJ1-1,.,CASSSQQTGNTEAFF,TGCGCCAGCAGTTCGCAGCAGACTGGGAACACTGAAGCTTTCTTT
TRBV4-1,.,TRBJ2-1,TRBD2,CASSLILAGGNNEQFF,TGCGCCAGCAGCCTCATCCTAGCGGGGGGTAACAATGAGCAGTTCTTC
TRBV5-8,once,TRBJ1-2,.,CASIAGPNYGYTF,TGTGCCAGCATTGCAGGGCCTAACTATGGCTACACCTTC
TRBV11-3,.,TRBJ2-5,TRBD2,CASSPGLAGGYQETQYF,TGTGCCAGCAGCCCGGGACTAGCGGGGGGCTACCAAGAGACCCAGTACTTC
TRBV11-2,.,TRBJ1-1,.,CASSPRLIAQGGDTEAFF,TGTGCCAGCAGCCCAAGGCTTATAGCCCAGGGAGGGGACACTGAAGCTTTCTTT
TRBV6-5,.,TRBJ1-1,.,CASSLGGNTEAFF,TGTGCCAGCAGTTTGGGGGGGAACACTGAAGCTTTCTTT
TRBV5-8,.,TRBJ2-7,TRBD2,CASSLGGGWSYEQYF,TGTGCCAGCAGCTTGGGGGGGGGATGGTCCTACGAGCAGTACTTC